This T cell receptor beta chain was recorded in a study of human T cells and chemical hapten exposure. Study details: A 2 cm by 2 cm inner upper arm patch received 2% DPC for sensitization. The patients, most of them female, presented with alopecia areata, totalis or universalis.

Individual cDNA molecules received unique molecular identifiers in the library. TCRdb reprocessed the RACE reads via MiXCR and lists one record per CDR3 protein. In the table there are more than 70,000 distinct CDR3 sequences, 12% of which are singletons. The V and J ends lost 0 bases and 8 bases respectively, with 10 bases between them. The CDR3 runs to 14 residues. Germline CDR1 and CDR2: MNHEY and SVGAGI. The sample holds a few counts of this clonotype. Described time point: patch test 1, 2 weeks after DPC sensitization. Treatment noted: therapeutic diphenylcyclopropenone sensitization with weekly scalp DPC.

J is TRBJ1-4 and V is TRBV6-5; D uncertain. The receptor was isolated from a woman in her fifties or sixties with alopecia areata. Some clones in this sample may be carry-over from other donors' samples. The sequencing used whole blood, collected in connection with sensitization to the hapten diphenylcyclopropenone (DPC). Here the CDR3 DNA reads TGTGCCAGCAGTTACTCAAGCGGCTACGAAAAACTGTTTTTT. This codes for CASSYSSGYEKLFF.